The 15 T cell receptor beta chains below come from one sample, sequenced in a study of T cell repertoires in cytomegalovirus infection. TCRdb itself ran the reads through MiXCR, one entry per CDR3 protein. This sample carries 700,000 to 850,000 distinct CDR3 sequences, approximately 29% of them seen once, and the ten largest clones take 9.5% to 15%. Their antigen targets remain unknown. This sample comprised cultured CD8+ T cells from PBMCs, obtained from culture after CMV antigen stimulation. The receptors here all came from a human donor in good health (CMV status not recorded). Some clones in this sample may be carry-over from other donors' samples.

This clonotype was seen ten or more times. The chain carries TRBV7-8 and TRBJ2-1; 14 bases fit TRBD2. CDR3 size: 16 residues. V was clipped by 5 bases and J by 10 bases; unmatched bases: 10. Germline-derived CDR1 and CDR2 are SGHVS and FQNEAQ. The CDR3 coding sequence is TGTGCCAGCAGCCAGCTGGGACTAGCGGGGGCCCCCGAGCAGTTCTTC. Its translation: CASSQLGLAGAPEQFF.

This clonotype was counted ten times or more. The CDR3 nucleotides are TGTGCCAGCAGCCAAGGAGCGGGGAACTATGGCTACACCTTC. This translates into CASSQGAGNYGYTF. The rearrangement uses TRBV7-2 and TRBJ1-2; no clear D gene. V dropped 5 bases and J dropped 2 bases, with 12 bases sitting between them. The germline V gene has CDR1 SGHTA and CDR2 FQGNSA. CDR3 length: 14 residues.

This clonotype was picked up a small number of times. This chain links TRBV28 with TRBJ2-1, with D maybe TRBD2 (5 bases). Germline CDR1 and CDR2: MDHEN and SYDVKM. This CDR3 is built from 14 residues. Trimming took 3 bases from V and 3 from J, leaving 9 bases between them. The CDR3 sequence: CASSLTIHYNEQFF. CDR3 bases: TGTGCCAGCAGTTTGACTATCCACTACAATGAGCAGTTCTTC.

This clonotype was recorded at least ten times. The gene calls are TRBV4-1 and TRBJ2-3; a possible D gene is TRBD1 (6 bases). The CDR3 loop spans 16 amino acids. V was shortened by 1 base and J by 2 bases, with 13 bases between the two germline ends. Looked up from germline, CDR1 is MGHRA and CDR2 is YSYEKL. The CDR3 DNA follows: TGCGCCAGCAGCCAAGCGGACAGTTCTTACACAGATACGCAGTATTTT. It encodes CASSQADSSYTDTQYF.

The V and J genes are TRBV25-1 and TRBJ1-1; no reliable D call. Looked up from germline, CDR1 is MGHDK and CDR2 is SYGVNS. Trimming took off 5 bases at V and 3 bases at J, with 16 bases between the two ends. This CDR3 spans 15 amino acids. The CDR3 loop reads CASSRPGAPDTEAFF. The CDR3 region has the DNA TGTGCCAGCAGTAGACCGGGAGCCCCGGACACTGAAGCTTTCTTT.

The rearrangement uses TRBV9 and TRBJ1-2; 8 nucleotides align to TRBD1. J lost 8 bases, V lost 4 bases, and 10 bases had no gene match. This CDR3 spans 14 amino acids. CDR1 is SGDLS, CDR2 YYNGEE, per germline. The CDR3 DNA is TGTGCCAGCAGCCCTGGCCAGGGGGCGCGGGGCTACACCTTC. This translates into CASSPGQGARGYTF.

This clonotype was observed many times. This rearrangement joins TRBV7-2 to TRBJ1-2; 9 nucleotides agree with TRBD1. CDR3 length equals 14 residues. Looked up from germline, CDR1 is SGHTA and CDR2 is FQGNSA. J gave up 3 bases and V 7 bases, and 6 bases lay outside the gene matches. For the CDR3, the DNA is TGTGCCAGCACCCCGGGACAGGGACACTATGGCTACACCTTC. Translated: CASTPGQGHYGYTF.

This chain joins TRBV7-9 and TRBJ2-5, with TRBD2 as a possible D gene (6 bases). V was cut by 2 bases and J by 5 bases, with 12 bases left in between. CDR1 is SEHNR and CDR2 is FQNEAQ in the germline V gene (reference sequence). This CDR3 contains 14 residues. The CDR3 sequence: CASSLSAGLETQYF. For the CDR3, the DNA is TGTGCCAGCAGCTTATCGGCGGGGTTGGAGACCCAGTACTTC.

This clonotype occurred a few times. The rearrangement joins TRBV3-1 to TRBJ2-1, with 10 bases that match TRBD1. The CDR3 is 16 amino acids. V lost 3 bases, J lost 3 bases, and 5 bases stayed unmatched. Germline V CDR1 and CDR2: LGHDT, YNNKEL (reference sequence). CDR3 protein: CASSHRDRGFYNEQFF. In DNA form, the CDR3 reads TGTGCCAGCAGCCACCGGGACAGGGGATTCTACAATGAGCAGTTCTTC.

V is TRBV6-5 and J is TRBJ2-3; tentatively, D is TRBD1 (5 bases). V was cut by 0 bases and J by 4 bases, with 8 bases left in between. Germline CDR1 MNHEY, CDR2 SVGAGI. The CDR3 has 14 amino acids. DNA of the CDR3: TGTGCCAGCAGTTACTCGACAGATGCAGATACGCAGTATTTT. It is translated as CASSYSTDADTQYF.

The table lists this clonotype with a few counts. The V call is TRBV27, the J call TRBJ2-7; a weak D match, TRBD2 (5 bases). The V gene's germline CDR1 is MNHEY and CDR2 SMNVEV (reference sequence). The CDR3 totals 13 residues. V was trimmed by 1 base and J by 6 bases, leaving 10 bases between them. In DNA form, the CDR3 reads TGTGCCAGCAGTTTATACGGAGGCGGCGAGCAGTACTTC. It specifies CASSLYGGGEQYF.

This clonotype has more than one count but fewer than ten. The V call is TRBV6-5, the J call TRBJ1-2, with D maybe TRBD1 (5 bases). Trimming left V 0 bases short and J 4 bases short, with 12 bases between. From germline, CDR1 is MNHEY and CDR2 SVGAGI. CDR3 length: 15 amino acids. The CDR3 protein is CASSYSSGRIYGYTF. The CDR3 DNA sequence: TGTGCCAGCAGTTACTCGTCGGGGCGCATCTATGGCTACACCTTC.

This clonotype has at least ten counts. The V and J genes are TRBV7-2 and TRBJ1-1, with D uncertain. Germline CDR1 is SGHTA and CDR2 is FQGNSA. V gave up 1 base and J gave up 4 bases, with 13 bases separating them. The CDR3 has 15 residues. CDR3 residues: CASSLGSGSGTEAFF. CDR3 nucleotides: TGTGCCAGCAGCTTAGGTAGCGGGTCGGGCACTGAAGCTTTCTTT.

This clonotype came up a few times. The gene calls are TRBV20-1 and TRBJ1-2; TRBD1 might be the D (6 bases). V was shortened by 3 bases and J by 7 bases, with 24 bases between the two germline ends. CDR1 is DFQATT, CDR2 SNEGSKA, per germline (reference sequence). The CDR3 is 16 residues long. This CDR3 is CSASIRGLLKVGGYTF. The CDR3 region has the DNA TGCAGTGCTAGCATCAGGGGACTTCTAAAGGTCGGTGGCTACACCTTC.

The chain links TRBV12-3 or TRBV12-4 to TRBJ1-2; no clear D. The CDR3 totals 15 residues. V was cut by 4 bases and J by 7 bases, with 19 bases left in between. This CDR3 is CASSSAELFGGGYTF. The CDR3 DNA is TGTGCCAGCAGTTCCGCCGAACTATTTGGCGGTGGCTACACCTTC.